Shown below are 19 T cell receptor beta chains from a single sample sequenced in a study of CD8 T cells in ankylosing spondylitis. Study-wide findings and caveats: A TCR beta motif of under ten highly homologous variants appeared characteristic of ankylosing spondylitis blood.

For these receptors, no antigen is known. TCRdb reprocessed the 5' RACE reads with MiXCR, giving one entry per CDR3 protein. Here the sample spans some 240,000 distinct CDR3 sequences, 5.5% to 7.5% being singletons. The sample comprised blood, either unsorted or a sorted T cell fraction (not recorded which). These receptors originate from a male donor with ankylosing spondylitis.

There are many counts of this clonotype. V is TRBV6-1 and J is TRBJ2-1; a weak D match, TRBD2 (5 bases). CDR3 size: 13 residues. Between the trimmed V and J ends, which lost 6 bases and 4 bases, there was a span of 10 bases. Germline V lookup: CDR1 MNHNS, CDR2 SASEGT. CDR3 DNA sequence: TGTGCCAGCAGCCCGGGCGGGTACAATGAGCAGTTCTTC. It yields the protein CASSPGGYNEQFF.

This clonotype has at least ten counts. The chain has TRBV7-8 and TRBJ2-1; 11 bases match TRBD2. This CDR3 is built from 15 residues. V shed 10 bases, J shed 5 bases, and the junction held 10 bases outside the gene matches. Germline loops: CDR1 SGHVS, CDR2 FQNEAQ. DNA of the CDR3: TGTGCCACCGCGGAGCCGGGACTAGCGGACAATGAGCAGTTCTTC. Its protein product is CATAEPGLADNEQFF.

This clonotype was detected ten times or more. The gene calls are TRBV4-3 and TRBJ2-3, with a tentative D call TRBD1 (5 bases). V was cut by 7 bases and J by 1 base, with 12 bases left in between. The CDR3 contains 14 residues. Germline V gene lookup returns CDR1 LGHNA and CDR2 YSLEER. The CDR3, as DNA: TGCGCCAGCACCCCGACAGTGGGCACAGATACGCAGTATTTT. Translating gives CASTPTVGTDTQYF.

This clonotype has a count of ten or more. The rearrangement links TRBV10-3 to TRBJ2-1; 9 bases fit TRBD1. Germline V CDR1 and CDR2: ENHRY, SYGVKD. V lost 6 bases and J lost 5; bases outside the gene matches: 8. This CDR3 comprises 15 residues. CDR3 in amino acids: CAIRVQGAPHNEQFF. Written as DNA, the CDR3 is TGTGCCATCAGGGTACAGGGGGCCCCCCACAATGAGCAGTTCTTC.

The rearrangement links TRBV12-3 or TRBV12-4 to TRBJ2-7; D may correspond to TRBD1 or TRBD2 (5 bases each). V dropped 4 bases and J dropped 4 bases, with 14 bases sitting between them. The CDR3 consists of 14 residues. DNA of the CDR3: TGTGCCAGCAGTTCGGGGACCGACTATTACGAGCAGTACTTC. This codes for CASSSGTDYYEQYF.

This clonotype was observed at least ten times. CDR3 in DNA: TGCAGCGTTGAAGGACCCCTCACTAGCTCCTACAATGAGCAGTTCTTC. It translates to CSVEGPLTSSYNEQFF. V and J are TRBV29-1 and TRBJ2-1, with D tentatively TRBD2 (5 bases). The CDR3 covers 16 residues. CDR1 and CDR2 (germline): SQVTM, ANQGSEA. Trimming removed 1 base at V and 0 bases at J, with 13 bases between.

This clonotype was seen a handful of times. CDR3 bases: TGTGCCAGTAGTTATGGGGGCTTCCCAGATACGCAGTATTTT. This gives the protein CASSYGGFPDTQYF. The chain employs TRBV19 and TRBJ2-3; tentatively, D is TRBD1 (6 bases). V dropped 5 bases and J dropped 4 bases, with 13 bases sitting between them. The CDR3 runs to 14 residues. Germline CDR1 and CDR2: LNHDA and SQIVND (reference sequence).

This chain links TRBV27 with TRBJ1-2; D call uncertain. Trimming cost V 2 bases and J 8 bases, with 15 bases left between them. CDR1 is MNHEY, CDR2 SMNVEV, per germline (reference sequence). This CDR3 spans 14 amino acids. In nucleotides, the CDR3 is TGTGCCAGCAGTTTAAAGGGCATCTCCCGGGGCTACACCTTC. Its translation: CASSLKGISRGYTF.

The chain recombines TRBV7-9 with TRBJ2-1; 12 bases line up with TRBD2. After removal of 5 bases from V and 7 bases from J, the junction contained 9 bases not matched to a gene. The germline V gene encodes CDR1 SEHNR and CDR2 FQNEAQ (reference sequence). The CDR3 length is 16 residues. The CDR3 DNA sequence: TGTGCCAGCAGCGCCCGGACTAGCGGGATTATGAATGAGCAGTTCTTC. Translation: CASSARTSGIMNEQFF.

Many counts were recorded for this clonotype. V and J are TRBV27 and TRBJ2-7; D is uncertain. The CDR3 has 14 amino acids. CDR1 and CDR2 (germline): MNHEY, SMNVEV (reference sequence). Trimming took off 2 bases at V and 0 bases at J, with 8 bases between the two ends. For the CDR3, the DNA is TGTGCCAGCAGTTTAGGGTTCCCCTCCTACGAGCAGTACTTC. This encodes CASSLGFPSYEQYF.

The rearrangement links TRBV19 to TRBJ2-3; 7 bases agree with TRBD1. The assigned J gene may be wrong: the sequence end matches TRBJ1-5 better. This CDR3 comprises 17 residues. From germline, CDR1 is LNHDA and CDR2 SQIVND (reference sequence). The CDR3 sequence is CASRNHSGREGTDTQHF. DNA for the CDR3: TGTGCCAGTAGGAACCACTCGGGGCGAGAGGGGACAGATACGCAGCATTTT.

The chain links TRBV14 to TRBJ2-7; the D gene is possibly TRBD2 (5 bases). V lost 4 bases to trimming and J lost 6 bases, with 19 bases between them. The CDR3 length is 15 residues. Germline V CDR1 and CDR2: SGHDN, FVKESK. CDR3 sequence: CASSRTSRGRSEQYF. CDR3 in DNA: TGTGCCAGCAGCCGTACAAGCCGGGGTAGGTCCGAGCAGTACTTC.

This clonotype was seen repeatedly, ten times or more. The CDR3 DNA reads TGTGCCAGCAGCATCAAACTAGCCTACAATGAGCAGTTCTTC. Encoded protein: CASSIKLAYNEQFF. The chain has TRBV7-2 and TRBJ2-1; D possibly corresponds to TRBD2 (5 bases). The V and J ends lost 5 bases and 2 bases respectively, with 10 bases between them. The CDR3 totals 14 residues. Looked up from germline, CDR1 is SGHTA and CDR2 is FQGNSA.

This clonotype came up a few times. The CDR3 DNA follows: TGTGCCAGCAGTTACGCCAGGAACACTGAAGCTTTCTTT. It translates to CASSYARNTEAFF. This chain links TRBV6-2 or TRBV6-3 with TRBJ1-1; no reliable D call. The CDR3 has 13 residues. The V end was cut by 2 bases, the J end by 1 base, with 5 bases between. Germline loops: CDR1 MNHEY, CDR2 SVGEGT.

This clonotype has a count of ten or more. V gene TRBV7-9 combines with J gene TRBJ2-1, with D uncertain. Trimming left V 1 base short and J 2 bases short, with 3 bases between. Looked up from germline, CDR1 is SEHNR and CDR2 is FQNEAQ (reference sequence). The CDR3 covers 13 residues. The CDR3 DNA sequence: TGTGCCAGCAGCTTAGGCACCTACAATGAGCAGTTCTTC. Amino acid sequence: CASSLGTYNEQFF.

This clonotype was seen at least ten times. The V gene is TRBV12-3 or TRBV12-4, the J gene TRBJ2-1; D remains ambiguous. Between the trimmed V and J ends, which lost 4 bases and 2 bases, there was a span of 6 bases. The CDR3 runs to 13 residues. The CDR3 spells CASSYTAYNEQFF. The CDR3 DNA reads as TGTGCCAGCAGTTACACGGCCTACAATGAGCAGTTCTTC.

This clonotype was counted ten times or more. This chain links TRBV21-1 with TRBJ2-7; the tabulated D call, TRBD2, remains unverified against the DNA. TRBV21-1 is termed a pseudogene. The CDR3 sequence is 15 residues long. The CDR3: CASSKGEGGSYEQYF. The DNA of the CDR3 is TGTGCCAGCAGCAAAGGAGAGGGTGGGAGCTACGAGCAGTACTTC.

In its sample, this clonotype was seen many times. The genes are TRBV6-5 and TRBJ1-1; D possibly corresponds to TRBD1 (5 bases). Germline CDR1 MNHEY, CDR2 SVGAGI. Trimming shortened V by 2 bases and J by 1 base, and 8 bases separated the two germline ends. The CDR3 covers 14 residues. This CDR3 reads CASSYGAANTEAFF. CDR3 DNA: TGTGCCAGCAGTTACGGGGCAGCGAACACTGAAGCTTTCTTT.

At least ten counts were recorded for this clonotype. The chain combines TRBV20-1 with TRBJ2-1; no reliable D call. This CDR3 comprises 14 residues. Germline assignment: CDR1 DFQATT and CDR2 SNEGSKA (reference sequence). Trimming shortened V by 0 bases and J by 5 bases, and 11 bases separated the two germline ends. The CDR3 loop reads CSARESTPNNEQFF. DNA of the CDR3: TGCAGTGCTAGAGAGTCGACCCCTAACAATGAGCAGTTCTTC.